This T cell receptor beta chain is drawn from a study of shared clonotypes between healthy human individuals. All the donors were Caucasian adults who lived in Nashville, Tennessee. Clones were sequenced by immunoSEQ multiplex PCR, and TCRdb holds only the in-frame ones, with some missing. The data contain hundreds of thousands of clones, 70% to 80% of them singletons. This clone was recorded a few times. At the DNA level, this CDR3 is encoded by other sequences in the same sample as well. V dropped 2 bases and J dropped 1 base, with 0 bases sitting between them. Germline CDR1 and CDR2: KGHSH and LQKENI. The CDR3 consists of 13 residues.

This clonotype was sampled from a woman between 40 and 50 years old in good health. Some clones in this sample may be carry-over from other donors' samples. The J gene is TRBJ2-6, the V gene TRBV18; no clear D. Sequencing was performed on PBMCs. DNA for the CDR3: TGTGCCAGCTCACCATCTGGGGCCAACGTCCTGACTTTC. Amino acid sequence: CASSPSGANVLTF.